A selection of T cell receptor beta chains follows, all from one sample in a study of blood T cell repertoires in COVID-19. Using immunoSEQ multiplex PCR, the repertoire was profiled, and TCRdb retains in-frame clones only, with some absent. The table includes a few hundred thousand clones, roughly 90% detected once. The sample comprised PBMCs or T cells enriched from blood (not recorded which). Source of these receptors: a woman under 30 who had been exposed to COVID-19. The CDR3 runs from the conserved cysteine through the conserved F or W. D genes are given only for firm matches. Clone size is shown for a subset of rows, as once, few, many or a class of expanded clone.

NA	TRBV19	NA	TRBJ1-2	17	TGTGCCAGTAGCCCCCCCTGGGGGGGGCGAGGGTCCGATGGCTACACCTTC	CASSPPWGGRGSDGYTF
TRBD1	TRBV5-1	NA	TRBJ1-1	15	TGCGCCAGCAGCTTGGGACAGGGTGGGAGCACTGAAGCTTTCTTT	CASSLGQGGSTEAFF
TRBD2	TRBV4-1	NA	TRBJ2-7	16	TGCGCCAGCAGATACGATACTAGCGGGGGCTCCTACGAGCAGTACTTC	CASRYDTSGGSYEQYF
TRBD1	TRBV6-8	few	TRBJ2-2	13	TGTGCCAGCAGGGGACAGGGGCCCGGGGAGCTGTTTTTT	CASRGQGPGELFF
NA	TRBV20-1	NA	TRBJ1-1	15	TGCAGTGCTAGTTTGTGGCGGCATACGAACACTGAAGCTTTCTTT	CSASLWRHTNTEAFF
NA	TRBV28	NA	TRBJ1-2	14	TGTGCCAGCAGTCCCAGGCGTTCTAACTATGGCTACACCTTC	CASSPRRSNYGYTF
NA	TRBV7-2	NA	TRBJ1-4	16	TGTGCCAGCAGCTCCCAGGGCCAGACAACTAATGAAAAACTGTTTTTT	CASSSQGQTTNEKLFF
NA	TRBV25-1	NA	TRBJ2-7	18	TGTGCCAGCAGTCTATCCTACATCAGGGAGCCGGGACACTACGAGCAGTACTTC	CASSLSYIREPGHYEQYF
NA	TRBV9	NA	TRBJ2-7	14	TGTGCCAGCAGCGTAGCTACTGGCGGCTACGAGCAGTACTTC	CASSVATGGYEQYF
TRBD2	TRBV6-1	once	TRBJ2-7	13	TGTGCCACCCTCTCTCGGGACTACTACGAGCAGTACTTC	CATLSRDYYEQYF
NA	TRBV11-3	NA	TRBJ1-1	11	TGTGCCAGCAGCTCGGACACTGAAGCTTTCTTT	CASSSDTEAFF
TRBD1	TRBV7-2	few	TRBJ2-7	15	TGTGCCAGCAGCCCCTACTTGACAGGGTCCTACGAGCAGTACTTC	CASSPYLTGSYEQYF
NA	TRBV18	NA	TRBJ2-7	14	TGTGCCAGCTCACCACAAGGCAGGGCCTACGAGCAGTACTTC	CASSPQGRAYEQYF
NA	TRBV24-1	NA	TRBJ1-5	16	TGTGCCACCAGTGATTTTGCCAGGTTTGGCAATCAGCCCCAGCATTTT	CATSDFARFGNQPQHF
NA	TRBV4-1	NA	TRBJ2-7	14	TGCGCCAGCAGCCAAGAAGGGGGGGACTACGAGCAGTACTTC	CASSQEGGDYEQYF
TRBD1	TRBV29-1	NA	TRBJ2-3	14	TGCAGCGTTGCTGGGACAGGTTCAATTGATACGCAGTATTTT	CSVAGTGSIDTQYF
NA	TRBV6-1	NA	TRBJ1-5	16	TGTGCCAGCAGTGAAGCGCCCAGACTTAGCAATCAGCCCCAGCATTTT	CASSEAPRLSNQPQHF